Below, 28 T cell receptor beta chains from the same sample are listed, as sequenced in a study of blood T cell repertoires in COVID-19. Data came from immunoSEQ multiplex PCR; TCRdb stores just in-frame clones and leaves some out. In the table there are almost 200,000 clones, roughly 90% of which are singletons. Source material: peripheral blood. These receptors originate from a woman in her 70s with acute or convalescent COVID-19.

This CDR3 is CASSLELASYEQYF. CDR3 nucleotide sequence: TGTGCCAGCAGCTTGGAACTAGCCTCCTACGAGCAGTACTTC. The genes are TRBV5-8 and TRBJ2-7, with D tentatively TRBD2 (6 bases). This CDR3 spans 14 amino acids. Trimming took off 0 bases at V and 0 bases at J, with 7 bases between the two ends. Per germline, CDR1 SGHTS and CDR2 YDEGEE.

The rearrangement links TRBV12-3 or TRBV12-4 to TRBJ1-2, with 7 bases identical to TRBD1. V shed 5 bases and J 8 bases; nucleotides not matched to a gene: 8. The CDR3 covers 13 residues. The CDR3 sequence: CASSVTGVRGYTF. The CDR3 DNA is TGTGCCAGCAGTGTCACAGGGGTAAGGGGCTACACCTTC.

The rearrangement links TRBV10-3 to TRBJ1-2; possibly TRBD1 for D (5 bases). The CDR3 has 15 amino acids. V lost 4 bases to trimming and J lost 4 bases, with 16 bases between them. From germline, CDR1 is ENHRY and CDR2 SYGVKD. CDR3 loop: CAISGDSQRGYGYTF. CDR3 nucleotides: TGTGCCATCAGTGGGGACTCTCAACGAGGCTATGGCTACACCTTC.

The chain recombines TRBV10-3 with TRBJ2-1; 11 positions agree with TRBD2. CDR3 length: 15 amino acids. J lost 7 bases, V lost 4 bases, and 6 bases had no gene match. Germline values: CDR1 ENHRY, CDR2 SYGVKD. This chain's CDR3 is CAISGLAGGGNEQFF. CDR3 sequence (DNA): TGTGCCATCAGTGGGCTAGCGGGAGGAGGTAATGAGCAGTTCTTC.

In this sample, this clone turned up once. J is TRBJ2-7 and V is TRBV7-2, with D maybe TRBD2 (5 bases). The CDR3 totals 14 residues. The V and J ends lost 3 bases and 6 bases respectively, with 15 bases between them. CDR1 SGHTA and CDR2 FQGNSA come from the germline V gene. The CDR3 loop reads CASSFGGGKGEQYF. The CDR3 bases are TGTGCCAGCAGCTTCGGAGGTGGGAAGGGCGAGCAGTACTTC.

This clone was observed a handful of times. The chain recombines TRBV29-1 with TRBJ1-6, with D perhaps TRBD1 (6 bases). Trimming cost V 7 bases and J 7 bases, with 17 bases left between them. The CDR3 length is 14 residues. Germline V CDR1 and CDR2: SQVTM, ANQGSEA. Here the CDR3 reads CSGTGTSLNSPLHF. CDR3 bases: TGCAGCGGAACCGGGACAAGCCTAAATTCACCCCTCCACTTT.

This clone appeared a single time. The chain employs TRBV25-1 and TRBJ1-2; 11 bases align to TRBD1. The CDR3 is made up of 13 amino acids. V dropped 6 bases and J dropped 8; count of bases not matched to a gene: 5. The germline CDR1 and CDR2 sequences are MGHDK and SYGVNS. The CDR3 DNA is TGTGCCAGCAGCCCCGGGACAGGGGGGGGCTACACCTTC. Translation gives CASSPGTGGGYTF.

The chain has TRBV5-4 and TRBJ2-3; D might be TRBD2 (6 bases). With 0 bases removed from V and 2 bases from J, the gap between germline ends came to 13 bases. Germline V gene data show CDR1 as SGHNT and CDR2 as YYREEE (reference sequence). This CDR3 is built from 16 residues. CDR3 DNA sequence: TGTGCCAGCAGCTTGGAAGTAGCGGCGCCCACAGATACGCAGTATTTT. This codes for CASSLEVAAPTDTQYF.

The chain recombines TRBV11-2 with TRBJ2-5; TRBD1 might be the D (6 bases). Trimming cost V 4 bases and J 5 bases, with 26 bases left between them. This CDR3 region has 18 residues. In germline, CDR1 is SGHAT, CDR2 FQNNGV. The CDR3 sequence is CASSSDLSGHTLSETQYF. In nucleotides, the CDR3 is TGTGCCAGCAGCTCGGACTTGTCGGGACACACGCTTTCGGAGACCCAGTACTTC.

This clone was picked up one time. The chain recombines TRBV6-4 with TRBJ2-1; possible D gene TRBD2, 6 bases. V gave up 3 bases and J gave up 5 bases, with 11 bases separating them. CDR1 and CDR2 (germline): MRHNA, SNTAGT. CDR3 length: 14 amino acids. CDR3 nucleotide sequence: TGTGCCAGCAGTGAGACGGGAGCCAACAATGAGCAGTTCTTC. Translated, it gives CASSETGANNEQFF.

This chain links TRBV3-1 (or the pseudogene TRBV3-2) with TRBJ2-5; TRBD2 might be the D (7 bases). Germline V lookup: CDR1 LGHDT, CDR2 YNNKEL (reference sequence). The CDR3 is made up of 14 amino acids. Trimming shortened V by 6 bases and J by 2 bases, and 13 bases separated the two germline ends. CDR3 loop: CASRKRGQQETQYF. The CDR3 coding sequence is TGTGCCAGCAGAAAGCGGGGACAACAAGAGACCCAGTACTTC.

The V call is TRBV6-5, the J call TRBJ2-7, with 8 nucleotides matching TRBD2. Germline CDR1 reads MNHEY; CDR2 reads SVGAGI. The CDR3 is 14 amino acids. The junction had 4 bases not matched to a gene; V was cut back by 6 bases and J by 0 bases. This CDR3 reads CASSTSGYSYEQYF. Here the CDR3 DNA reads TGTGCCAGCAGCACTAGCGGTTACTCCTACGAGCAGTACTTC.

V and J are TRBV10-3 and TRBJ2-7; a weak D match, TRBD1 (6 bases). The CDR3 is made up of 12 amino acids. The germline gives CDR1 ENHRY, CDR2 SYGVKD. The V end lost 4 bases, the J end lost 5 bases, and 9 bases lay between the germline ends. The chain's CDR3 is CAISGGGDEQYF. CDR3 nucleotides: TGTGCCATCAGTGGTGGGGGCGACGAGCAGTACTTC.

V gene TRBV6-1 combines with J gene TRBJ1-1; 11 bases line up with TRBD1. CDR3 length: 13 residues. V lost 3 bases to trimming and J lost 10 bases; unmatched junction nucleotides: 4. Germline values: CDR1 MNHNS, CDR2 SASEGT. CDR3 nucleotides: TGTGCCAGCAGTGAGGGACAGGGGGATCGAGCTTTCTTT. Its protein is CASSEGQGDRAFF.

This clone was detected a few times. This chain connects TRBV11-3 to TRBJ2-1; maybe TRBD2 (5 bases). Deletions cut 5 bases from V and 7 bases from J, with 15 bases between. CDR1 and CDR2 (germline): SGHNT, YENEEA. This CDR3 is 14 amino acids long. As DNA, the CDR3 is TGTGCCAGCAGCCTACTTGCTAGGGAGAATGAGCAGTTCTTC. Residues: CASSLLARENEQFF.

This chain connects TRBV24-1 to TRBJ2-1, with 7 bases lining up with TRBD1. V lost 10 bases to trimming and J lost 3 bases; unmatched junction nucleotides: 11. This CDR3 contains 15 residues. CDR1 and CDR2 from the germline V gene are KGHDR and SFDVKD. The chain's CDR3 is CATQYQGGDYNEQFF. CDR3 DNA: TGTGCCACGCAGTACCAAGGGGGCGACTACAATGAGCAGTTCTTC.

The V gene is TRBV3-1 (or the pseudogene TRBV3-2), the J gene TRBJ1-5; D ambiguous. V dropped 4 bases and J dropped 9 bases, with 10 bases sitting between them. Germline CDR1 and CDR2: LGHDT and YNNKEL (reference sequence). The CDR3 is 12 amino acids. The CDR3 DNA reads TGTGCCAGCAGCCGTCGGGGAAGGCCCCAGCATTTT. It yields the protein CASSRRGRPQHF.

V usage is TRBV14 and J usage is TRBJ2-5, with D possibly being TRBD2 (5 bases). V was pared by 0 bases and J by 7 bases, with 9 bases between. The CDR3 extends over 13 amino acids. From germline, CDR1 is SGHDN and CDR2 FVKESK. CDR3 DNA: TGTGCCAGCAGCCAAGAAGGAGGACTGACCCAGTACTTC. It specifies CASSQEGGLTQYF.

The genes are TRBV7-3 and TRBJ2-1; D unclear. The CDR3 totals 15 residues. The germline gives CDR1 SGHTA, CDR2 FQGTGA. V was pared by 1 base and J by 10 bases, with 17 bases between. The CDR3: CASSLIGPPSHEQFF. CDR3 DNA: TGTGCCAGCAGCTTAATCGGTCCGCCATCTCACGAGCAGTTCTTC.

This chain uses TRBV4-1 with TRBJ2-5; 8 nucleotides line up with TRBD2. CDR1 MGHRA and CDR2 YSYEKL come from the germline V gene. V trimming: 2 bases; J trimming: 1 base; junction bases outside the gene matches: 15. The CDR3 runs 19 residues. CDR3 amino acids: CASSQSAGAVPGAQETQYF. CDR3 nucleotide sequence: TGCGCCAGCAGCCAATCAGCGGGAGCGGTCCCGGGCGCCCAAGAGACCCAGTACTTC.

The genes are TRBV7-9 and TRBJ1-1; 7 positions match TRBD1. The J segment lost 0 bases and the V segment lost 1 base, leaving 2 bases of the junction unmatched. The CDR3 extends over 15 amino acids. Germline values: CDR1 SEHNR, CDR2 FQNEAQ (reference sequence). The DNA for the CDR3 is TGTGCCAGCAGCTTAGAAGGGGGCTTGAACACTGAAGCTTTCTTT. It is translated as CASSLEGGLNTEAFF. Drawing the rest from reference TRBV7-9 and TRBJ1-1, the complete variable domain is DTGVSQNPRHKITKRGQNVTFRCDPISEHNRLYWYRQTLGQGPEFLTYFQNEAQLEKSRLLSDRFSAERPKGSFSTLEIQRTEQGDSAMYLCASSLEGGLNTEAFFGQGTRLTVV.

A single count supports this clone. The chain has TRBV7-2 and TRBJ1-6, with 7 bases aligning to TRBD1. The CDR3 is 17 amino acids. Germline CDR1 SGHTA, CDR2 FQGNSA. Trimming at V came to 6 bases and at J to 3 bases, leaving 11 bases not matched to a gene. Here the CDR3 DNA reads TGTGCCAGCAGAACCGACAGGGCTCACCTCTATAATTCACCCCTCCACTTT. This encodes CASRTDRAHLYNSPLHF.

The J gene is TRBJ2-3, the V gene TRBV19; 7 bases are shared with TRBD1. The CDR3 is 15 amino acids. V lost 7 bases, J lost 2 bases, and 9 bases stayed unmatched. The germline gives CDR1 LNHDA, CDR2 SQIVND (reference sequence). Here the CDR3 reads CASKSRDRVTDTQYF. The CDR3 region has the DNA TGTGCCAGTAAATCTCGCGACAGGGTCACAGATACGCAGTATTTT.

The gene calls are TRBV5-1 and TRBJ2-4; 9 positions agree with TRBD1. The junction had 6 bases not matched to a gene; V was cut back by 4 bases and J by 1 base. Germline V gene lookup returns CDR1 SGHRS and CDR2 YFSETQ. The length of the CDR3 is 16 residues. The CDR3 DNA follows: TGCGCCAGCAGCACTACAGGGGGCTTCGCCAAAAACATTCAGTACTTC. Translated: CASSTTGGFAKNIQYF.

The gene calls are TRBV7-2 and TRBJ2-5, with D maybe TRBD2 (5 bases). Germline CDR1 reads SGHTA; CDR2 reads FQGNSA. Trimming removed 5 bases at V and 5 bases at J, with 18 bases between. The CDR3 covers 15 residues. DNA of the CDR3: TGTGCCAGCAGCAGCGGCTCCTCCGGCAGGGAGACCCAGTACTTC. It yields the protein CASSSGSSGRETQYF.

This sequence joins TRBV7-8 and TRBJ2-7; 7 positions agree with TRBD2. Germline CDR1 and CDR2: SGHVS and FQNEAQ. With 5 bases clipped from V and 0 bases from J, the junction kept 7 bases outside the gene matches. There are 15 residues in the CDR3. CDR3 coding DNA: TGTGCCAGCAGCCTCCGGGAGGAAAGCTCCTACGAGCAGTACTTC. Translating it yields CASSLREESSYEQYF.

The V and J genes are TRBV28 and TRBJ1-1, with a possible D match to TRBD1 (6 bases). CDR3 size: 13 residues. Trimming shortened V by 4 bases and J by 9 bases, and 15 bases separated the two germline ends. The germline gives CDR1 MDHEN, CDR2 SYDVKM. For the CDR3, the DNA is TGTGCCAGCAGTTCTCCTCGACAGGATCAAGCTTTCTTT. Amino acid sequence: CASSSPRQDQAFF.

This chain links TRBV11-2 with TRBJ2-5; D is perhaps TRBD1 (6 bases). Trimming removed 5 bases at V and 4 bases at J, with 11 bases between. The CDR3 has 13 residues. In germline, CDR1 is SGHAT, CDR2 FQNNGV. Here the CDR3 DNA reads TGTGCCAGCAGCCCGGGACAAGGAGAGACCCAGTACTTC. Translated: CASSPGQGETQYF.